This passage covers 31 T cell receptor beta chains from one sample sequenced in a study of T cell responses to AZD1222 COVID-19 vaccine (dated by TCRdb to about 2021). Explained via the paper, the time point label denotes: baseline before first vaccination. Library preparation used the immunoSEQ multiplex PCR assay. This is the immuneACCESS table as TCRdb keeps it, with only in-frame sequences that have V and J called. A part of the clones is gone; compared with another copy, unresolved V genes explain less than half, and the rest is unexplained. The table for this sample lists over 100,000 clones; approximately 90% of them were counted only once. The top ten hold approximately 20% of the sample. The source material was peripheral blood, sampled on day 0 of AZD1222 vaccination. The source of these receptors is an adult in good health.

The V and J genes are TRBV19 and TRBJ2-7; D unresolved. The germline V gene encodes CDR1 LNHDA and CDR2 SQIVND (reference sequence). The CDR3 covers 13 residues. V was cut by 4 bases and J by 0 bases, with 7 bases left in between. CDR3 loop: CASSSGRSYEQYF. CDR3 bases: TGTGCCAGTAGTAGCGGACGCTCCTACGAGCAGTACTTC.

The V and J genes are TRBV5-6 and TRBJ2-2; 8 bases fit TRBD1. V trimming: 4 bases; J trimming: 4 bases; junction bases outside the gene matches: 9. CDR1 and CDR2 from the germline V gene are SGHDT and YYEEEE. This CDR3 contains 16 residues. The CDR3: CASSRRDRGLTGELFF. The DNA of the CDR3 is TGTGCCAGCAGCCGGAGAGACAGGGGCCTCACCGGGGAGCTGTTTTTT. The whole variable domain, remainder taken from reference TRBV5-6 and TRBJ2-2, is DAGVTQSPTHLIKTRGQQVTLRCSPKSGHDTVSWYQQALGQGPQFIFQYYEEEERQRGNFPDRFSGHQFPNYSSELNVNALLLGDSALYLCASSRRDRGLTGELFFGEGSRLTVL.

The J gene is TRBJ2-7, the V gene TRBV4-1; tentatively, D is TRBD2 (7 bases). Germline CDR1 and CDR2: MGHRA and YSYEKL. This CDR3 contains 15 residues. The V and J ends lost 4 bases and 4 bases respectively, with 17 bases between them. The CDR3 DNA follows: TGCGCCAGCAGCCTCGAGGGGGGGTTTGGTTACGAGCAGTACTTC. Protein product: CASSLEGGFGYEQYF.

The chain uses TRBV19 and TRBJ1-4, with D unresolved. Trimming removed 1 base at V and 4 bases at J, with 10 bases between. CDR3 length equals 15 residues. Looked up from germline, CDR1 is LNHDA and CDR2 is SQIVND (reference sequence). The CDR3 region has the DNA TGTGCCAGTAGTATAGCAGGCAGCCTTAATGAAAAACTGTTTTTT. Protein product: CASSIAGSLNEKLFF.

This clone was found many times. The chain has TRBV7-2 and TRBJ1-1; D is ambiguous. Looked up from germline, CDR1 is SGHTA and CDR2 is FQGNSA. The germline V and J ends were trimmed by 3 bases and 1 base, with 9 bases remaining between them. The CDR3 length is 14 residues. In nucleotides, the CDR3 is TGTGCCAGCAGCTTTAGTCACAGGAACACTGAAGCTTTCTTT. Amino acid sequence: CASSFSHRNTEAFF. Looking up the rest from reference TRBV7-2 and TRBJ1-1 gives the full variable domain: GAGVSQSPSNKVTEKGKDVELRCDPISGHTALYWYRQSLGQGLEFLIYFQGNSAPDKSGLPSDRFSAERTGGSVSTLTIQRTQQEDSAVYLCASSFSHRNTEAFFGQGTRLTVV.

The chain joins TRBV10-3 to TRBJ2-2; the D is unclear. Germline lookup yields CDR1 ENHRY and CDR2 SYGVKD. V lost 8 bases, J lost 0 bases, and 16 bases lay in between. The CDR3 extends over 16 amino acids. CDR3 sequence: CAIPRGEDSNTGELFF. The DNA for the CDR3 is TGTGCCATCCCTCGCGGCGAGGATTCGAACACCGGGGAGCTGTTTTTT.

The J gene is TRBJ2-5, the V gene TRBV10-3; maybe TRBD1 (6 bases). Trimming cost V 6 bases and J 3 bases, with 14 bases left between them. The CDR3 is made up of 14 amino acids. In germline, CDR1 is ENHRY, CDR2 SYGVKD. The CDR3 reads CAIRDGSGEETQYF. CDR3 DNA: TGTGCCATCAGGGATGGGTCAGGGGAAGAGACCCAGTACTTC.

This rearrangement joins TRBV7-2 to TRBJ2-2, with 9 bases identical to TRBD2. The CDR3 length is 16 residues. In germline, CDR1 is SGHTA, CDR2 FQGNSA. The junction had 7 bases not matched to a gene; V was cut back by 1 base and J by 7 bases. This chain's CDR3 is CASSLGGSGGVGELFF. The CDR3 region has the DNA TGTGCCAGCAGCTTAGGTGGTAGCGGGGGAGTCGGGGAGCTGTTTTTT.

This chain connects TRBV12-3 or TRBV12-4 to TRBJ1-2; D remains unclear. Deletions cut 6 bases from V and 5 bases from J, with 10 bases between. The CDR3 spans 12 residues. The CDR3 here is CASSPSKYGYTF. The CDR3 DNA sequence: TGTGCCAGCAGCCCGTCGAAGTATGGCTACACCTTC.

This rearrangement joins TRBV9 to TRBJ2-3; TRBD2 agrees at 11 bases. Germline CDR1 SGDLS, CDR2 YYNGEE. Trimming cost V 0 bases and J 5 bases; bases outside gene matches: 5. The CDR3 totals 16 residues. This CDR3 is CASSVGVAGGLDTQYF. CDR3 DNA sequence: TGTGCCAGCAGCGTAGGGGTAGCGGGGGGGCTAGATACGCAGTATTTT.

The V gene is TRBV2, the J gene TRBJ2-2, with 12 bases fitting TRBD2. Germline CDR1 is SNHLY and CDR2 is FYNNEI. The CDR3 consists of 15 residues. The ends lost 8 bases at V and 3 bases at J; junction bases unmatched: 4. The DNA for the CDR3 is TGTGCCAGCGGACCTAGCGGGGGGGACACCGGGGAGCTGTTTTTT. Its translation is CASGPSGGDTGELFF.

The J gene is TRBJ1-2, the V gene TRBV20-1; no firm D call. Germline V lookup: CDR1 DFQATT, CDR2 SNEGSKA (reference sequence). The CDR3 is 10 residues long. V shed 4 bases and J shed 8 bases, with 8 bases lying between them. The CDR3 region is CSATREGYTF. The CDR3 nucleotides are TGCAGTGCTACGAGGGAAGGCTACACCTTC.

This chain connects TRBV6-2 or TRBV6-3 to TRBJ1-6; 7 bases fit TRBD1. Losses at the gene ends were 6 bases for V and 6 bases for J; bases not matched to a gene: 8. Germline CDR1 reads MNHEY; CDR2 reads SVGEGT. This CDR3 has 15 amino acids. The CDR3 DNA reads TGTGCCAGCAGCCCCGGGACAGTGGGTAATTCACCCCTCCACTTT. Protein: CASSPGTVGNSPLHF.

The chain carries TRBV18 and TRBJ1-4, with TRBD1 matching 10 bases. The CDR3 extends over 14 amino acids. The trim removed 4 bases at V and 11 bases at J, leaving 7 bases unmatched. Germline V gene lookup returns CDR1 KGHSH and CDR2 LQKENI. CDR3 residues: CASSRETGGEKLFF. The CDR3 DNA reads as TGTGCCAGCTCACGTGAGACAGGGGGCGAGAAACTGTTTTTT.

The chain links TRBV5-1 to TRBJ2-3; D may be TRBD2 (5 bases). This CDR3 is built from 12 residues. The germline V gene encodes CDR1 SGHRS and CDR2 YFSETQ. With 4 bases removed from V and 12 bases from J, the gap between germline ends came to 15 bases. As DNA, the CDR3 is TGCGCCAGCAGCCCCAACCCCGGAGGTCAGTATTTT. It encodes CASSPNPGGQYF.

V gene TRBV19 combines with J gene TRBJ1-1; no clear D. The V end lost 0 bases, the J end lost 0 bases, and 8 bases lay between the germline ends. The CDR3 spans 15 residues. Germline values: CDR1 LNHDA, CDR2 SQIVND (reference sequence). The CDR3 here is CASSIDLGLNTEAFF. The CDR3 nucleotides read TGTGCCAGTAGTATAGATTTAGGGTTGAACACTGAAGCTTTCTTT. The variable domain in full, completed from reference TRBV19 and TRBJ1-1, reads DGGITQSPKYLFRKEGQNVTLSCEQNLNHDAMYWYRQDPGQGLRLIYYSQIVNDFQKGDIAEGYSVSREKKESFPLTVTSAQKNPTAFYLCASSIDLGLNTEAFFGQGTRLTVV.

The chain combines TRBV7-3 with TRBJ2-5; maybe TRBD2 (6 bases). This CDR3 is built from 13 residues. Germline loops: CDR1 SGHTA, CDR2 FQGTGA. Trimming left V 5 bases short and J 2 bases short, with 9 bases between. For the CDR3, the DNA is TGTGCCAGCAGCCCCCGGGGGCAAGAGACCCAGTACTTC. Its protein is CASSPRGQETQYF.

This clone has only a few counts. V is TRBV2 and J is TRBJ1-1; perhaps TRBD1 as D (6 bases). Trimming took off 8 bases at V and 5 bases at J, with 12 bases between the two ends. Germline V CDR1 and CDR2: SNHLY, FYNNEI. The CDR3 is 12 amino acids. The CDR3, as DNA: TGTGCCAGCCGACCAGGGGCGACTGAAGCTTTCTTT. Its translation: CASRPGATEAFF.

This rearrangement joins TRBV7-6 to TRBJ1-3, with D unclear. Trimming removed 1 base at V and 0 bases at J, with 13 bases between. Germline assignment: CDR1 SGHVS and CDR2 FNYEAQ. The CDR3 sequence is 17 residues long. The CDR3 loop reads CASSLGIGGGSGNTIYF. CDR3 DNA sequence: TGTGCCAGCAGCTTAGGGATAGGAGGCGGCTCTGGAAACACCATATATTTT.

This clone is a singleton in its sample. The CDR3 coding sequence is TGTGCCAGTCAAGAACCTTACCGCAATCAGCCCCAGCATTTT. Translating gives CASQEPYRNQPQHF. The V and J genes are TRBV19 and TRBJ1-5, with unresolved D. This CDR3 spans 14 amino acids. CDR1 LNHDA and CDR2 SQIVND come from the germline V gene (reference sequence). The V gene lost 8 bases and the J gene lost 2 bases, with 13 bases spanning the gap. The full variable domain, completed using reference TRBV19 and TRBJ1-5, is DGGITQSPKYLFRKEGQNVTLSCEQNLNHDAMYWYRQDPGQGLRLIYYSQIVNDFQKGDIAEGYSVSREKKESFPLTVTSAQKNPTAFYLCASQEPYRNQPQHFGDGTRLSIL.

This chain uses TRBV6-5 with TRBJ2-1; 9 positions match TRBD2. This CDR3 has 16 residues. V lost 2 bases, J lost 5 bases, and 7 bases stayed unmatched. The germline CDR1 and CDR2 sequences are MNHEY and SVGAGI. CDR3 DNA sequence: TGTGCCAGCAGTTACATAGGGCGGGGGGGCCACAATGAGCAGTTCTTC. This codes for CASSYIGRGGHNEQFF.

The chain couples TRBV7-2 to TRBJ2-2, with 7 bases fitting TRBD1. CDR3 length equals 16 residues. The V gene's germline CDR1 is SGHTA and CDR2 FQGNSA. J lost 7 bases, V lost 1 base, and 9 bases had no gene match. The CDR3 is CASSLGRQGAFGELFF. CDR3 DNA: TGTGCCAGCAGCTTAGGCCGACAGGGCGCTTTCGGGGAGCTGTTTTTT.

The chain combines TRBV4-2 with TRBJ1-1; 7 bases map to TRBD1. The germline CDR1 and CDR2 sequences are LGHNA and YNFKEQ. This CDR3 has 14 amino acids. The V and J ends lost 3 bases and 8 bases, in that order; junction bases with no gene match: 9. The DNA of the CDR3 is TGTGCCAGCAGCCAGCTTTCCGGGACAGAAGAAGCTTTCTTT. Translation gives CASSQLSGTEEAFF.

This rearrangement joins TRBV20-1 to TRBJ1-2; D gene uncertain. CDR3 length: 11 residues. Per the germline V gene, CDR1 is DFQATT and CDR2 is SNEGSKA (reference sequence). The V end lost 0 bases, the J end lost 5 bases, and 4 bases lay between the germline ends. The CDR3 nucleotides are TGCAGTGCTAGAGAGTGGTATGGCTACACCTTC. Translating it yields CSAREWYGYTF.

The CDR3 here is CASSLAGGGTDTQYF. The CDR3 DNA follows: TGTGCCAGCAGCTTGGCGGGAGGTGGCACAGATACGCAGTATTTT. V and J are TRBV5-4 and TRBJ2-3; 7 bases are shared with TRBD2. The V and J ends lost 0 bases and 1 base, in that order; junction bases with no gene match: 2. The length of the CDR3 is 15 residues. Germline V lookup: CDR1 SGHNT, CDR2 YYREEE (reference sequence).

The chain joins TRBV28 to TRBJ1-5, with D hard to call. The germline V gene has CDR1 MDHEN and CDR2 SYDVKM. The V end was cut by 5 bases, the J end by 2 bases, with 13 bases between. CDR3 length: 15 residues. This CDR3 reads CASSRMGWGNQPQHF. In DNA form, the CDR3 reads TGTGCCAGCAGTAGGATGGGGTGGGGCAATCAGCCCCAGCATTTT.

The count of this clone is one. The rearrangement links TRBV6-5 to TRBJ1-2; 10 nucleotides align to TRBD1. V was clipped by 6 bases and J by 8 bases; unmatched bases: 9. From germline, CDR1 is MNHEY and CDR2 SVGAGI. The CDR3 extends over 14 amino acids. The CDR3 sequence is CASSEGQGSIGYTF. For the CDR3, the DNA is TGTGCCAGCAGCGAGGGACAGGGGTCAATCGGCTACACCTTC.

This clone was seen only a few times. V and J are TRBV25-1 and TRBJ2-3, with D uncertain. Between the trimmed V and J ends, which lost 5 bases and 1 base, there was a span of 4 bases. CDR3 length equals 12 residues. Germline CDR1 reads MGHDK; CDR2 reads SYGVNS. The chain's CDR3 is CASSKGTDTQYF. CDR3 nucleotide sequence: TGTGCCAGCAGTAAGGGCACAGATACGCAGTATTTT.

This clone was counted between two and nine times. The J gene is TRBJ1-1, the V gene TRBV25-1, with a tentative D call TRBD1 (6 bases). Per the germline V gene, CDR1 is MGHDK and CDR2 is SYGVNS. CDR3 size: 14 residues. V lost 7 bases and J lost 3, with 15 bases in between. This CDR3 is CASTEGGRDTEAFF. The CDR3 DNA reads TGTGCCAGCACCGAGGGGGGGAGGGACACTGAAGCTTTCTTT.

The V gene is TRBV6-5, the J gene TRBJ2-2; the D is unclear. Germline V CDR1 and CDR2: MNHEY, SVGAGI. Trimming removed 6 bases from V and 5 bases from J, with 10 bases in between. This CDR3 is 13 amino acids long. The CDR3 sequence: CASRKTGTGELFF. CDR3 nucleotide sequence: TGTGCCAGCAGGAAGACTGGTACCGGGGAGCTGTTTTTT.

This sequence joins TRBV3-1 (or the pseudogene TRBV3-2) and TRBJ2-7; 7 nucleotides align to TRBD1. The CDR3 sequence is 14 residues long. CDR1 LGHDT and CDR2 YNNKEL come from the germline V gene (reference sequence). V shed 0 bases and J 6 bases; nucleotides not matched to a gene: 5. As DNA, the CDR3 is TGTGCCAGCAGCCAAGATAACAGGGGTCCCGAGCAGTACTTC. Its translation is CASSQDNRGPEQYF.